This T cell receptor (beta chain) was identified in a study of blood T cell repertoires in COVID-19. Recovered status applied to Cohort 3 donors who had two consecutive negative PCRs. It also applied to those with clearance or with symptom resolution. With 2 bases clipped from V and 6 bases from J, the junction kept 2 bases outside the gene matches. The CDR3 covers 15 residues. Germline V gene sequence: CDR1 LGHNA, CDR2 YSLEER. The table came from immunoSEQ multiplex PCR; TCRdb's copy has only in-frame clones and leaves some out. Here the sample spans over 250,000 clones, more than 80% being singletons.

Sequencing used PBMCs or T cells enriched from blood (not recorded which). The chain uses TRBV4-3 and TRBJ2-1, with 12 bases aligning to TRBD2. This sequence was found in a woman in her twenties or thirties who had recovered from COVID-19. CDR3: CASSQTSGGINEQFF. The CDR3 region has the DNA TGCGCCAGCAGCCAAACTAGCGGGGGGATCAATGAGCAGTTCTTC.